This is a list of T cell receptor beta chains from one sample in a study of breast tumors, draining lymph nodes, adjacent tissues. TCRdb used MiXCR to reprocess the multiplex PCR reads, holding one entry per CDR3 protein. The sample carries about 20,000 distinct CDR3 sequences, 50% recorded once. Specimen: breast tumor tissue. The receptors here all came from a female donor with breast cancer. Some clones in this sample may be carry-over from other donors' samples. Each CDR3 is given with its conserved first and last residue. Each record gives: D gene, clone size, J gene, V gene, CDR3 protein, CDR3 DNA. The D gene is left open where the match is weak. The listing skips clone size in some rows; elsewhere it reads once, few, many or a size class.

d_gene: TRBD1; abundance: many; j_gene: TRBJ2-1; v_gene: TRBV6-1; CDR3aa: CASSEEEGAAYNEQFF; CDR3nt: TGTGCCAGCAGTGAAGAAGAGGGGGCAGCTTACAATGAGCAGTTCTTC
d_gene: NA; abundance: NA; j_gene: TRBJ2-3; v_gene: TRBV27; CDR3aa: CASSRGLRRDTQCF; CDR3nt: TGTGCCAGCAGTAGAGGACTACGCAGAGATACGCAGTGTTTT
d_gene: TRBD2; abundance: many; j_gene: TRBJ2-1; v_gene: TRBV20-1; CDR3aa: CSASPLAGGYNEQFF; CDR3nt: TGCAGTGCTAGCCCGCTAGCGGGAGGTTATAATGAGCAGTTCTTC
d_gene: TRBD1; abundance: NA; j_gene: TRBJ2-7; v_gene: TRBV20-1; CDR3aa: CSAPDRGGSYEQYF; CDR3nt: TGCAGTGCACCCGACAGGGGAGGTTCCTACGAGCAGTACTTC
d_gene: NA; abundance: NA; j_gene: TRBJ2-7; v_gene: TRBV6-1; CDR3aa: CASRHRESSYEQYF; CDR3nt: TGTGCCAGCAGGCACAGGGAATCATCCTACGAGCAGTACTTC
d_gene: NA; abundance: NA; j_gene: TRBJ1-2; v_gene: TRBV12-3/TRBV12-4; CDR3aa: CASGGYGYTF; CDR3nt: TGTGCCAGCGGGGGTTATGGCTACACCTTC
d_gene: TRBD1; abundance: NA; j_gene: TRBJ1-1; v_gene: TRBV30; CDR3aa: CAWSTGTVNTEAFF; CDR3nt: TGTGCCTGGAGCACCGGGACAGTGAACACTGAAGCTTTCTTT
d_gene: NA; abundance: NA; j_gene: TRBJ2-1; v_gene: TRBV20-1; CDR3aa: CSAEGLADEQFF; CDR3nt: TGCAGTGCTGAAGGCCTAGCCGATGAGCAGTTCTTC
d_gene: TRBD2; abundance: many; j_gene: TRBJ2-1; v_gene: TRBV11-3; CDR3aa: CASSLSGRPSNEQFF; CDR3nt: TGTGCCAGCAGCTTAAGCGGGAGACCGTCGAATGAGCAGTTCTTC
d_gene: TRBD2; abundance: many; j_gene: TRBJ2-1; v_gene: TRBV24-1; CDR3aa: CATSDPGLAGVVNEQFF; CDR3nt: TGTGCCACCAGTGACCCAGGACTAGCGGGAGTTGTGAATGAGCAGTTCTTC
d_gene: NA; abundance: NA; j_gene: TRBJ2-3; v_gene: TRBV24-1; CDR3aa: CAASDLTTLGRGTQYF; CDR3nt: TGTGCCGCTAGTGATCTGACAACCCTGGGACGAGGTACGCAGTATTTT
d_gene: NA; abundance: NA; j_gene: TRBJ2-1; v_gene: TRBV9; CDR3aa: CASSVRSEQFF; CDR3nt: TGTGCCAGCAGCGTCCGCAGTGAGCAGTTCTTC
d_gene: NA; abundance: NA; j_gene: TRBJ2-7; v_gene: TRBV12-3/TRBV12-4; CDR3aa: CASSLGGLPSEQYF; CDR3nt: TGTGCCAGCAGTTTAGGCGGACTACCATCCGAGCAGTACTTC
d_gene: NA; abundance: NA; j_gene: TRBJ2-7; v_gene: TRBV2; CDR3aa: CASSVSRLEQYF; CDR3nt: TGTGCCAGCAGTGTTTCCCGCCTCGAGCAGTACTTC
d_gene: TRBD1; abundance: NA; j_gene: TRBJ1-2; v_gene: TRBV6-6; CDR3aa: CASSQGANYGYTF; CDR3nt: TGTGCCAGCAGTCAGGGGGCTAACTATGGCTACACCTTC
d_gene: NA; abundance: once; j_gene: TRBJ2-1; v_gene: TRBV5-1; CDR3aa: CASSLVVEGFYNEQFF; CDR3nt: TGTGCCAGCAGCTTGGTCGTTGAGGGGTTCTACAATGAGCAGTTCTTC
d_gene: NA; abundance: many; j_gene: TRBJ2-7; v_gene: TRBV11-2; CDR3aa: CASSPRDTSYEQYF; CDR3nt: TGTGCCAGCAGCCCCAGGGACACCTCCTACGAGCAGTACTTC
d_gene: TRBD2; abundance: NA; j_gene: TRBJ2-3; v_gene: TRBV24-1; CDR3aa: CATSGTGGGTDTQYF; CDR3nt: TGTGCCACCAGTGGTACGGGAGGGGGGACAGATACGCAGTATTTT
d_gene: TRBD2; abundance: NA; j_gene: TRBJ2-7; v_gene: TRBV6-2/TRBV6-3; CDR3aa: CASSSRGLAGPYEQYF; CDR3nt: TGTGCCAGCAGTTCCAGGGGACTAGCGGGCCCCTACGAGCAGTACTTC
d_gene: TRBD2; abundance: NA; j_gene: TRBJ2-1; v_gene: TRBV7-2; CDR3aa: CASSLIAGTYNEQFF; CDR3nt: TGTGCCAGCAGCTTAATAGCGGGGACCTACAATGAGCAGTTCTTC
d_gene: NA; abundance: medium-sized; j_gene: TRBJ1-2; v_gene: TRBV20-1; CDR3aa: CSASLGSVSYGYTF; CDR3nt: TGCAGTGCTAGCTTGGGCAGCGTTAGCTATGGCTACACCTTC
d_gene: NA; abundance: NA; j_gene: TRBJ2-2; v_gene: TRBV29-1; CDR3aa: CSARTGAGELFF; CDR3nt: TGCAGCGCCAGGACCGGGGCCGGGGAGCTGTTTTTT
d_gene: NA; abundance: medium-sized; j_gene: TRBJ2-7; v_gene: TRBV12-3/TRBV12-4; CDR3aa: CASSGGEQYF; CDR3nt: TGTGCCAGCAGCGGTGGGGAGCAGTACTTC
d_gene: NA; abundance: NA; j_gene: TRBJ2-3; v_gene: TRBV2; CDR3aa: CASSLGGVGTDTQYF; CDR3nt: TGTGCCAGCAGTTTAGGCGGGGTCGGCACAGATACGCAGTATTTT
d_gene: NA; abundance: NA; j_gene: TRBJ1-2; v_gene: TRBV27; CDR3aa: CASSFGGQTYGYTF; CDR3nt: TGTGCCAGCAGTTTTGGTGGACAGACCTATGGCTACACCTTC
d_gene: TRBD1; abundance: medium-sized; j_gene: TRBJ1-2; v_gene: TRBV19; CDR3aa: CASSTERDRLFGGYTF; CDR3nt: TGTGCCAGTAGTACCGAGAGGGACAGGCTCTTCGGTGGCTACACCTTC
d_gene: NA; abundance: NA; j_gene: TRBJ1-6; v_gene: TRBV2; CDR3aa: CASRGEDFRPLHF; CDR3nt: TGTGCCAGCAGAGGAGAGGACTTTAGACCCCTCCACTTT
d_gene: NA; abundance: NA; j_gene: TRBJ1-4; v_gene: TRBV3-1; CDR3aa: CASSQFPRVGEKLFF; CDR3nt: TGTGCCAGCAGCCAATTCCCCAGGGTCGGAGAAAAACTGTTTTTT
d_gene: TRBD1; abundance: many; j_gene: TRBJ2-3; v_gene: TRBV27; CDR3aa: CASSTGAFPHTDTQYF; CDR3nt: TGTGCCAGCAGCACAGGGGCGTTCCCACACACAGATACGCAGTATTTT
d_gene: NA; abundance: once; j_gene: TRBJ2-5; v_gene: TRBV2; CDR3aa: CASRRYNEQYF; CDR3nt: TGTGCCAGCAGGCGCTACAATGAGCAGTACTTT
d_gene: NA; abundance: NA; j_gene: TRBJ1-2; v_gene: TRBV29-1; CDR3aa: CSVVGAGYGYTF; CDR3nt: TGCAGCGTTGTCGGGGCTGGCTATGGCTACACCTTC
d_gene: NA; abundance: NA; j_gene: TRBJ1-5; v_gene: TRBV19; CDR3aa: CASNRERNNQPQHF; CDR3nt: TGTGCCAGCAACAGGGAGAGGAACAATCAGCCCCAGCATTTT
d_gene: TRBD2; abundance: medium-sized; j_gene: TRBJ2-3; v_gene: TRBV20-1; CDR3aa: CSVPPGLAGGKGTQYF; CDR3nt: TGCAGTGTTCCCCCGGGACTAGCGGGGGGTAAGGGGACGCAGTATTTT
d_gene: NA; abundance: medium-sized; j_gene: TRBJ2-7; v_gene: TRBV28; CDR3aa: CASRPDSSYEQYF; CDR3nt: TGTGCCAGCAGACCGGACAGCTCCTACGAGCAGTACTTC
d_gene: NA; abundance: NA; j_gene: TRBJ1-2; v_gene: TRBV19; CDR3aa: CASTGNNYGYTF; CDR3nt: TGTGCCAGTACGGGGAACAACTATGGCTACACCTTC
d_gene: TRBD2; abundance: many; j_gene: TRBJ2-5; v_gene: TRBV7-2; CDR3aa: CASSLSPRLAGQETQYF; CDR3nt: TGTGCCAGCAGCTTAAGTCCCAGACTAGCGGGGCAAGAGACCCAGTACTTC
d_gene: NA; abundance: NA; j_gene: TRBJ2-5; v_gene: TRBV3-1; CDR3aa: CASSLSLGIEGETQYF; CDR3nt: TGTGCCAGCAGCCTAAGCTTGGGGATTGAAGGGGAGACCCAGTACTTC
d_gene: NA; abundance: many; j_gene: TRBJ2-2; v_gene: TRBV14; CDR3aa: CASSLNLGRAGELFF; CDR3nt: TGTGCCAGCAGCCTAAATCTCGGCCGGGCCGGGGAGCTGTTTTTT
d_gene: NA; abundance: NA; j_gene: TRBJ1-2; v_gene: TRBV28; CDR3aa: CASSFLSF; CDR3nt: TGTGCCAGCAGTTTCTTATCCTTC
d_gene: TRBD2; abundance: NA; j_gene: TRBJ2-1; v_gene: TRBV5-1; CDR3aa: CASSEGTSGSDEQFF; CDR3nt: TGCGCCAGCAGCGAAGGGACTAGCGGGAGCGATGAGCAGTTCTTC
d_gene: TRBD2; abundance: NA; j_gene: TRBJ2-3; v_gene: TRBV10-3; CDR3aa: CAISEGGATSGRNEQYF; CDR3nt: TGTGCCATCAGTGAAGGTGGGGCTACTAGCGGACGAAATGAGCAGTATTTT
d_gene: TRBD2; abundance: many; j_gene: TRBJ2-7; v_gene: TRBV11-2; CDR3aa: CASSSSGGTSYEQYF; CDR3nt: TGTGCCAGCAGCTCTAGCGGGGGAACCTCCTACGAGCAGTACTTC
d_gene: TRBD1; abundance: NA; j_gene: TRBJ1-2; v_gene: TRBV4-2; CDR3aa: CASSQNRGSAGYTF; CDR3nt: TGTGCCAGCAGCCAAAACAGGGGGTCGGCAGGCTACACCTTC
d_gene: NA; abundance: NA; j_gene: TRBJ2-4; v_gene: TRBV28; CDR3aa: CASSQTVGAKNMQYF; CDR3nt: TGTGCCAGCAGCCAAACGGTAGGGGCCAAAAACATGCAGTACTTC
d_gene: NA; abundance: medium-sized; j_gene: TRBJ2-5; v_gene: TRBV9; CDR3aa: CASSAGGSEETQYF; CDR3nt: TGTGCCAGCAGCGCCGGAGGCTCGGAAGAGACCCAGTACTTC